This is a list of T cell receptor beta chains from one sample in a study of T cell changes during pregnancy in multiple sclerosis. Repertoires were generated with immunoSEQ multiplex PCR, while TCRdb's copy carries only in-frame clones and drops some. The table records under 15,000 clones, over 90% of them present only once. The sample was CD4+ T cells from peripheral blood mononuclear cells, taken before pregnancy. These receptors originate from a female donor with multiple sclerosis, enrolled in a pregnancy study. Each CDR3 is given with its conserved first and last residue. The D gene is left open where the match is weak. The listing skips clone size in some rows; elsewhere it reads once, few, many or a size class.

j_call	v_call	clone_size	d_call	cdr3_aa	cdr3_nt
TRBJ2-7	TRBV6-5	NA	NA	CASSYSETGRNEQYF	TGTGCCAGCAGTTACTCGGAGACAGGGAGGAACGAGCAGTACTTC
TRBJ2-3	TRBV27	few	NA	CASKRRGGTDTQYF	TGTGCCAGCAAGCGGCGGGGAGGCACAGATACGCAGTATTTT
TRBJ2-1	TRBV18	NA	TRBD2	CASSPLSGGANEQFF	TGTGCCAGCTCACCACTTAGCGGGGGGGCAAATGAGCAGTTCTTC
TRBJ2-1	TRBV7-3	once	TRBD2	CASSLVGLAGGLSYNEQFF	TGTGCCAGCAGCTTAGTGGGACTAGCGGGGGGTTTGTCCTACAATGAGCAGTTCTTC
TRBJ1-3	TRBV5-6	NA	TRBD1	CASSGGTGLRNTIYF	TGTGCCAGTAGCGGCGGGACAGGGTTGAGAAACACCATATATTTT
TRBJ1-2	TRBV5-1	NA	NA	CASSFSVNRDYGYTF	TGCGCCAGCAGCTTCTCCGTTAACAGGGACTATGGCTACACCTTC
TRBJ1-6	TRBV19	NA	NA	CASKETGAGSPLHF	TGTGCCAGTAAGGAGACAGGCGCCGGTTCACCCCTCCACTTT
TRBJ2-7	TRBV5-8	NA	NA	CASSPRRPGGEQYF	TGTGCCAGCAGCCCAAGACGGCCAGGAGGCGAGCAGTACTTC
TRBJ1-2	TRBV4-1	NA	NA	CASSQAGGLGYGYTF	TGCGCCAGCAGCCAAGCAGGCGGGTTGGGCTATGGCTACACCTTC
TRBJ2-2	TRBV5-1	NA	NA	CASSSQGGTGELFF	TGCGCCAGCAGCTCGCAGGGAGGTACCGGGGAGCTGTTTTTT
TRBJ1-2	TRBV18	once	TRBD1	CASSQDRDGYTF	TGTGCCAGCTCACAAGACAGGGATGGCTACACCTTC
TRBJ1-2	TRBV5-1	NA	NA	CASSLEAGPGRGYTF	TGCGCCAGCAGCTTGGAAGCAGGCCCTGGTAGGGGCTACACCTTC
TRBJ2-2	TRBV5-4	NA	NA	CASSWTPLNTGELFF	TGTGCCAGCAGCTGGACACCCCTAAACACCGGGGAGCTGTTTTTT
TRBJ1-4	TRBV19	NA	TRBD1	CASSRTGQGIEKLFF	TGTGCCAGTAGTAGAACGGGACAGGGAATTGAAAAACTGTTTTTT
TRBJ1-1	TRBV2	NA	NA	CASREAGLLNTEAFF	TGTGCCAGCAGGGAAGCGGGACTCTTGAACACTGAAGCTTTCTTT
TRBJ2-7	TRBV10-3	NA	NA	CAISTYYEQYF	TGTGCCATCAGTACCTACTACGAGCAGTACTTC
TRBJ2-1	TRBV18	NA	NA	CASSPFDEQFF	TGTGCCAGCTCCCCGTTTGATGAGCAGTTCTTC
TRBJ2-3	TRBV2	NA	TRBD1	CASSEGTADTQYF	TGTGCCAGCAGTGAGGGGACAGCAGATACGCAGTATTTT
TRBJ1-4	TRBV18	NA	NA	CASSPREGWEKLFF	TGTGCCAGCTCACCTAGAGAGGGTTGGGAAAAACTGTTTTTT
TRBJ1-6	TRBV13	once	NA	CASSLTATNSPLHF	TGTGCCAGCAGCTTAACCGCTACTAATTCACCCCTCCACTTT
TRBJ1-2	TRBV5-1	NA	NA	CASSLGGRRANYGYTF	TGCGCCAGCAGCTTGGGGGGGAGGAGAGCTAACTATGGCTACACCTTC
TRBJ1-6	TRBV9	NA	NA	CASSTEVMTPLHF	TGTGCCAGCAGTACCGAGGTCATGACACCCCTCCACTTT
TRBJ2-1	TRBV6-1	NA	NA	CAVGTLYNEQFF	TGTGCTGTCGGGACACTATACAATGAGCAGTTCTTC
TRBJ2-2	TRBV19	NA	NA	CASSIPEVWAGELFF	TGTGCCAGTAGTATCCCAGAGGTGTGGGCCGGGGAGCTGTTTTTT
TRBJ1-2	TRBV21-1	NA	NA	CASSKACGAEGYTF	TGTGCCAGCAGCAAAGCTTGCGGGGCTGAAGGCTACACCTTC
TRBJ1-1	TRBV18	NA	TRBD1	CASSPQGQGGTEAFF	TGTGCCAGCTCACCTCAGGGACAGGGGGGCACTGAAGCTTTCTTT
TRBJ1-5	TRBV6-6	NA	TRBD1	CASSYSGQGTHQPQHF	TGTGCCAGCAGTTACTCGGGACAGGGGACGCATCAGCCCCAGCATTTT
TRBJ1-6	TRBV6-4	NA	TRBD1	CAITIWTGTNSPLHF	TGTGCCATTACGATTTGGACAGGCACTAATTCACCCCTCCACTTT
TRBJ1-2	TRBV5-1	NA	NA	CASSSCGLNYGYTF	TGCGCCAGCAGCTCTTGCGGGCTTAACTATGGCTACACCTTC
TRBJ1-2	TRBV5-5	NA	NA	CASSPQGGVFDKSSNF	TGTGCCAGCAGCCCACAGGGTGGGGTGTTCGATAAGAGCTCTAACTTC
TRBJ2-7	TRBV9	NA	TRBD1	CASSVDGTGVTYEQYF	TGTGCCAGCAGCGTAGACGGGACAGGGGTCACCTACGAGCAGTACTTC
TRBJ1-3	TRBV7-9	NA	NA	CASRPQGTVSGNTIYF	TGTGCCAGCAGGCCCCAGGGGACGGTCTCTGGAAACACCATATATTTT
TRBJ2-7	TRBV6-6	NA	NA	CASSYSYGYEQYF	TGTGCCAGCAGTTACTCGTACGGCTACGAGCAGTACTTC
TRBJ1-5	TRBV7-9	NA	TRBD1	CASSRTGSNQPQHF	TGTGCCAGCAGCCGGACAGGCTCGAATCAGCCCCAGCATTTT
TRBJ1-2	TRBV7-6	NA	NA	CASSLGTGANYGYTF	TGTGCCAGCAGCCTCGGGACGGGAGCTAACTATGGCTACACCTTC
TRBJ1-5	TRBV4-1	NA	NA	CASSHLDRRYSNQPQHF	TGCGCCAGCAGCCATCTCGACAGGCGCTATAGCAATCAGCCCCAGCATTTT
TRBJ2-1	TRBV7-9	NA	TRBD1	CASSSPGQGGYQQFF	TGTGCCAGCAGTTCTCCCGGACAGGGGGGGTATCAGCAGTTCTTC
TRBJ2-3	TRBV30	NA	TRBD2	CAWGKGVAGGLKGEDTQYF	TGTGCCTGGGGCAAAGGGGTAGCGGGGGGGCTTAAAGGAGAAGATACGCAGTATTTT
TRBJ1-1	TRBV18	NA	NA	CASSPPTGRGTEAFF	TGTGCCAGCTCACCCCCGACAGGTAGGGGCACTGAAGCTTTCTTT
TRBJ1-2	TRBV5-4	once	NA	CASSLAGNYGYTF	TGTGCCAGCAGCTTGGCAGGGAACTATGGCTACACCTTC
TRBJ2-2	TRBV19	NA	TRBD2	CASSIFLAGAGHTGELFF	TGTGCCAGTAGTATATTCCTAGCGGGGGCGGGTCACACCGGGGAGCTGTTTTTT
TRBJ2-3	TRBV11-2	NA	NA	CASSLDGVGLRQYF	TGTGCCAGCAGCTTAGATGGGGTGGGACTTAGGCAGTATTTT